Listed below are T cell receptor beta chains from one sample, sequenced in a study of radiation and T cells in renal cell carcinoma. TCRdb's table, derived via immunoSEQ multiplex PCR, lists solely in-frame clones and lacks some. The table shows about 140,000 clones, with roughly 80% occurring only once. This specimen was blood, taken from a patient whose treatment included radiotherapy and nephrectomy. All receptors come from a woman between 45 and 65 years old with renal cell carcinoma. The CDR3 runs from the conserved cysteine through the conserved F or W. Each record gives: J gene, V gene, clone size, D gene, CDR3 protein, CDR3 DNA. The D gene is left open where the match is weak. Size values are once, few and many counts, or a class for expanded clones, and some rows have none.

TRBJ1-2 | TRBV11-2 | medium-sized | . | CASSPVPWFLGGYTF | TGTGCCAGCAGCCCGGTTCCCTGGTTCTTAGGTGGCTACACCTTC
TRBJ2-2 | TRBV4-2 | . | . | CASSQPFRGTGELFF | TGTGCCAGCAGCCAACCTTTTAGGGGGACCGGGGAGCTGTTTTTT
TRBJ1-6 | TRBV11-2 | . | . | CASSSNSPLHF | TGTGCCAGCAGCTCTAATTCACCCCTCCACTTT
TRBJ1-5 | TRBV4-3 | . | . | CASSQDYTSSQPQHF | TGCGCCAGCAGCCAAGATTACACATCGTCTCAGCCCCAGCATTTT
TRBJ1-4 | TRBV18 | . | . | CASSPLREGEKLFF | TGTGCCAGCTCACCCCTCCGTGAAGGGGAAAAACTGTTTTTT
TRBJ1-5 | TRBV5-6 | . | . | CASSLAGQRYNQPQHF | TGTGCCAGCAGCTTGGCCGGGCAGAGATACAATCAGCCCCAGCATTTT
TRBJ2-7 | TRBV5-1 | . | TRBD1 | CASSSIQGALDEQYF | TGCGCCAGCAGCTCAATCCAGGGGGCGCTGGACGAGCAGTACTTC
TRBJ1-2 | TRBV4-3 | once | . | CASSQKGGRGGTYGYTF | TGCGCCAGCAGCCAAAAGGGCGGTCGTGGGGGCACCTATGGCTACACCTTC
TRBJ2-5 | TRBV5-4 | . | TRBD1 | CASSLGTRDRGKETQYF | TGTGCCAGCAGCTTGGGAACCCGGGACAGGGGGAAAGAGACCCAGTACTTC
TRBJ1-1 | TRBV4-1 | few | . | CASSPYREHGTPTEAFF | TGCGCCAGCAGCCCCTACCGGGAGCATGGGACACCTACTGAAGCTTTCTTT
TRBJ2-3 | TRBV11-2 | . | TRBD1 | CASSLTGTETDTQYF | TGTGCCAGCAGCTTAACAGGGACAGAGACAGATACGCAGTATTTT
TRBJ1-5 | TRBV9 | once | TRBD1 | CASSRTGNNQPQHF | TGTGCCAGCAGCAGGACAGGGAACAATCAGCCCCAGCATTTT
TRBJ2-1 | TRBV5-1 | . | . | CASMLGTNNEQFF | TGCGCCAGCATGCTGGGGACGAACAATGAGCAGTTCTTC
TRBJ2-2 | TRBV7-8 | . | . | CASSPWRSGELFF | TGTGCCAGCAGCCCGTGGAGGTCCGGGGAGCTGTTTTTT
TRBJ1-3 | TRBV5-1 | . | . | CASSAGRNSGNTIYF | TGCGCCAGCAGCGCCGGACGTAACTCTGGAAACACCATATATTTT
TRBJ2-7 | TRBV28 | . | . | CASTPLAGSYEQYF | TGTGCCAGCACCCCCCTGGCAGGCTCCTACGAGCAGTACTTC
TRBJ2-7 | TRBV4-2 | . | . | CASSQDIGSYEQYF | TGTGCCAGCAGCCAAGATATAGGATCCTACGAGCAGTACTTC
TRBJ2-7 | TRBV27 | . | . | CASSEGYSSYEQYF | TGTGCCAGCAGTGAAGGTTATAGCTCCTACGAGCAGTACTTC
TRBJ1-2 | TRBV9 | . | TRBD1 | CASSARQGVNYGYTF | TGTGCCAGCAGCGCTCGACAGGGGGTAAACTATGGCTACACCTTC
TRBJ1-2 | TRBV9 | . | TRBD1 | CASSAAGQGAGYTF | TGTGCCAGCAGCGCCGCGGGACAGGGCGCTGGCTACACCTTC
TRBJ1-2 | TRBV14 | . | . | CASSPPGLYGYTF | TGTGCCAGCAGCCCACCCGGTTTGTATGGCTACACCTTC
TRBJ2-7 | TRBV5-4 | few | TRBD1 | CASSLTGGNWNEQYF | TGTGCCAGCAGCTTGACAGGGGGGAATTGGAACGAGCAGTACTTC
TRBJ1-3 | TRBV10-1 | . | . | CASSESREAGNTIYF | TGCGCCAGCAGTGAGAGCCGGGAAGCTGGAAACACCATATATTTT
TRBJ2-1 | TRBV7-3 | . | TRBD2 | CASSDQAGVGNEQFF | TGTGCCAGCAGCGACCAAGCGGGAGTGGGGAATGAGCAGTTCTTC
TRBJ2-5 | TRBV9 | . | . | CASSAVVGPSETQYF | TGTGCCAGCAGCGCTGTGGTAGGGCCATCGGAGACCCAGTACTTC
TRBJ2-5 | TRBV6-5 | . | . | CASSRETQYF | TGTGCCAGCAGCCGAGAGACCCAGTACTTC
TRBJ1-5 | TRBV27 | few | . | CASKERSISNQPQHF | TGTGCCAGTAAAGAGAGGTCCATAAGCAATCAGCCCCAGCATTTT
TRBJ1-1 | TRBV7-2 | . | . | CASSLSSPNTEAFF | TGTGCCAGCAGCTTAAGTTCACCGAACACTGAAGCTTTCTTT
TRBJ1-6 | TRBV30 | . | . | CAWGQLDSYSPLHF | TGTGCCTGGGGACAGCTCGATAGCTATTCACCCCTCCACTTT
TRBJ1-2 | TRBV20-1 | . | . | CSARDAYGYTF | TGCAGTGCTAGAGATGCTTATGGCTACACCTTC